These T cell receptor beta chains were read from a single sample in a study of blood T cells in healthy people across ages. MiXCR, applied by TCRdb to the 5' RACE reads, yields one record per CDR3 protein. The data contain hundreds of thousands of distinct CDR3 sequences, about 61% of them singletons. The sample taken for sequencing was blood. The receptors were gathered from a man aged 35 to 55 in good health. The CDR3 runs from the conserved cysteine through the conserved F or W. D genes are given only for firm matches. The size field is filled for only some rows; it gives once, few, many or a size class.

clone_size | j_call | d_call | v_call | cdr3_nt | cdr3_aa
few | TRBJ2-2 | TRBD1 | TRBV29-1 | TGCAGCGTTCCCAGGACAGGGAACACCGGGGAGCTGTTTTTT | CSVPRTGNTGELFF
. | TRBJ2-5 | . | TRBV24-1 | TGTGCCACCAGTGACTACCAAGAGACCCAGTACTTC | CATSDYQETQYF
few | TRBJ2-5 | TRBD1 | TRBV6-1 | TGTGCCAGCAGGAGGGACAGGACTCCCTCAGAGACCCAGTACTTC | CASRRDRTPSETQYF
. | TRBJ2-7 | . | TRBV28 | TGTGCCAGCAGTTCACCGGGGCAGGGGATGTACGAGCAGTACTTC | CASSSPGQGMYEQYF
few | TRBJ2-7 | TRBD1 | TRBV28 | TGTGCCAGCAGTTTATTGGGACAGCCCCTCTACGAGCAGTACTTC | CASSLLGQPLYEQYF
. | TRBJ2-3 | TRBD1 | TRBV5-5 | TGTGCCAGCAGCCGAGACGGACAGGGAGATACGCAGTATTTT | CASSRDGQGDTQYF
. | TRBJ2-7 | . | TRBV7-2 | TGTGCCAGCAGCTCACGGACCGGGGGAGACAATGAGCAGTACTTC | CASSSRTGGDNEQYF
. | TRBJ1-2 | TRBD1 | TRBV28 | TGTGCCAGCAGTTTATCTGGGACAGGGGCCAACTATGGCTACACCTTC | CASSLSGTGANYGYTF
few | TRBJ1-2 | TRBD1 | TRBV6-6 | TGTGCCAGCAGTCCTCCGGGACAGGGACGTGGCTACACCTTC | CASSPPGQGRGYTF
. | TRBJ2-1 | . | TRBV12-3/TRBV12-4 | TGTGCCAGCAGTTTCGTGCAGGGGCAGACAACTCCAGTGTTCTTC | CASSFVQGQTTPVFF
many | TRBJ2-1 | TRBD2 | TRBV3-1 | TGTGCCAGCAGGGTGCGGCTAGCGGGATCGGATGAGCAGTTCTTC | CASRVRLAGSDEQFF
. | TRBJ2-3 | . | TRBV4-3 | TGCGCCAGCAGCCGCCCTAGCGATACGCAGTATTTT | CASSRPSDTQYF
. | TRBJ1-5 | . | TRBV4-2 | TGTGCCAGCAGCCAAGAGCCCCTGGACAGCACCAATCAGCCCCAGCATTTT | CASSQEPLDSTNQPQHF
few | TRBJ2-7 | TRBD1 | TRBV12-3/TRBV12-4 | TGTGCCAGCAGTTGGGGACAGGGGACCTACGAGCAGTACTTC | CASSWGQGTYEQYF
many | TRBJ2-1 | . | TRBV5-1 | TGCGCCAGCAGCTTGAGTACACAAGCCTACAATGAGCAGTTCTTC | CASSLSTQAYNEQFF
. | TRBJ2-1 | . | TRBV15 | TGTGCCACCAGCTATGACGAAATCGGGACAGAGCAGTTCTTC | CATSYDEIGTEQFF
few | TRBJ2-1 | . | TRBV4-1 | TGCGCCAGCAGCCAATTAGCGGAAACCTACAATGAGCAGTTCTTC | CASSQLAETYNEQFF
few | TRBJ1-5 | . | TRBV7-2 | TGTGCCAGCAGCCAAGCTCTGAGCAATCAGCCCCAGCATTTT | CASSQALSNQPQHF
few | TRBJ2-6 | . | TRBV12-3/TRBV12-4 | TGTGCCAGCAGTTTGGACGGAGTCTCTGGGGCCAACGTCCTGACTTTC | CASSLDGVSGANVLTF
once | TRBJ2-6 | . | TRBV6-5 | TGTGCCAGCAGTTACGCGGCCTCTGGGGCCAACGTCCTGACTTTC | CASSYAASGANVLTF
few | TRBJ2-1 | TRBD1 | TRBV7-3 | TGTGCCAGCAGCTCACCGGGACAGGGTTTAAGTCATGAGCAGTTCTTC | CASSSPGQGLSHEQFF
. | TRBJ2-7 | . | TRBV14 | TGTGCCAGCAGCCAAGGGTACTACGAGCAGTACTTC | CASSQGYYEQYF
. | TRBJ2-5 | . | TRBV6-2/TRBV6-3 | TGTGCCAGCAGTATTCCCCGGGGTAGAGCCGCAGAGACCCAGTACTTC | CASSIPRGRAAETQYF
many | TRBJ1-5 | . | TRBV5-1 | TGCGCCAGCAGCTTGGGCGGCGGGCGTGGAGGGCCCCAGCATTTT | CASSLGGGRGGPQHF
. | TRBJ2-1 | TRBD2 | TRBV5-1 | TGCGCCAGCAGCTTTTTCGGCCCCACCGGGACTAGATTTCATGAGCAGTTCTTC | CASSFFGPTGTRFHEQFF
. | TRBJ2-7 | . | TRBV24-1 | TGTGCCACCAGTGATCCCAAAGACAGAGTCTACGAGCAGTACTTC | CATSDPKDRVYEQYF
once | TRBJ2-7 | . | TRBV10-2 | TGCGCCAGCAGTGATGGGCCTTACGAGCAGTACTTC | CASSDGPYEQYF
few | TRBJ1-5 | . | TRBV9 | TGTGCCAGCAGCGTAGGTCACAGGGATCAGCCCCAGCATTTT | CASSVGHRDQPQHF
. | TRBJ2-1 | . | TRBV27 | TGTGCCAGCAGTTGGGCCCCGGTCTACAATGAGCAGTTCTTC | CASSWAPVYNEQFF
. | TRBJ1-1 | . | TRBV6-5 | TGTGCCAGCAGTCCCGGACAGTTCATGAACACTGAAGCTTTCTTT | CASSPGQFMNTEAFF
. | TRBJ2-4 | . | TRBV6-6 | TGTGCCAGCAGTTACTCGCCGATGGTTCAAAACATTCAGTACTTC | CASSYSPMVQNIQYF
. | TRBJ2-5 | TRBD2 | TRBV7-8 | TGTGCCAGCAGCTACGGACTAGCGGGGGGAGTACTGAACAATGAGCAGTACTTC | CASSYGLAGGVLNNEQYF
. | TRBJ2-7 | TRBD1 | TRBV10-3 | TGTGCCATCAGCGAGGGACAGGCTTACGAGCAGTACTTC | CAISEGQAYEQYF
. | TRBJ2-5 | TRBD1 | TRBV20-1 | TGCAGTGTAAAAGGGCAGGGGGAAGAGACCCAGTACTTC | CSVKGQGEETQYF
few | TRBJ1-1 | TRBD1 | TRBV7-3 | TGTGCCAGCAGCAAAACAGGGGGCCGGGGGAACACTGAAGCTTTCTTT | CASSKTGGRGNTEAFF
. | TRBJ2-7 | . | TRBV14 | TGTGCCAGCAGCCAAATAGGGGCCAGCTACGAGCAGTACTTC | CASSQIGASYEQYF
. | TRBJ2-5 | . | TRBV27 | TGTGCCAGCAGTTTATCAGGGGGTTTTCACACCAAGAAGACCCAGTACTTC | CASSLSGGFHTKKTQYF
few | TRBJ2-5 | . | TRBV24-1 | TGTGCCACCAGTGATTTGCAGGGCGGCCAGCAAGAGACCCAGTACTTC | CATSDLQGGQQETQYF
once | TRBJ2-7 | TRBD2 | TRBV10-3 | TGTGCCATCAGTGATATCGACCCGGGACTAGCGGGGGGAGCCTACGAGCAGTACTTC | CAISDIDPGLAGGAYEQYF
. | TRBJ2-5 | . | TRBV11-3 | TGTGCCAGCAGCACACTAGAGGGTGAGACCCAGTACTTC | CASSTLEGETQYF
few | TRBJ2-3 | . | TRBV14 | TGTGCCAGCAGCCAATTAGCAGTAGATACGCAGTATTTT | CASSQLAVDTQYF
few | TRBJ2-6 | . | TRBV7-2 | TGTGCCAGCAGCTTAGCGGTGTGGAACGTCCTGACTTTC | CASSLAVWNVLTF
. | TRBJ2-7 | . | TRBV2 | TGTGCCAGCAGTCCCGGGGTTCCCTACGAGCAGTACTTC | CASSPGVPYEQYF
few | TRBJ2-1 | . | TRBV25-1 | TGTGCCAGCAGTGAAAACTACAATGAGCAGTTCTTC | CASSENYNEQFF
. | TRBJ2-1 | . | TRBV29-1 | TGCAGCGCAACGTATCTGGTTGGGGGGCTCAATGAGCAGTTCTTC | CSATYLVGGLNEQFF
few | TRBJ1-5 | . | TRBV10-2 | TGCGCCAGCAGGGGACACCTAGCCGGCCCCGGGCATTTT | CASRGHLAGPGHF
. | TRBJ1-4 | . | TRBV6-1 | TGTGCCAGCAGTGGAGCGGTGGGTTATGAAAAACTGTTTTTT | CASSGAVGYEKLFF
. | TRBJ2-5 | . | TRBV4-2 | TGTGCCAGCAGCCAAGGGCAAGGGGGTCAGTACTTC | CASSQGQGGQYF
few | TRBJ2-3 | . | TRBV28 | TGTGCCAGCACCCTTCCATCGGCGTCCCGTCGGACAGATACGCAGTATTTT | CASTLPSASRRTDTQYF
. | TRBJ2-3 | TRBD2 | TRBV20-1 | TGCAGTGTTATCGGGGGGTCAGATACGCAGTATTTT | CSVIGGSDTQYF
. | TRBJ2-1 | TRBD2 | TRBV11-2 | TGTGCCAGCAGGACTGACCTGCCGGGACTAGTCGACAATGAGCAGTTCTTC | CASRTDLPGLVDNEQFF
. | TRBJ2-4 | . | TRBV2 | TGTGCCAGCAGTGACCCTTTTCGAAGCATCGGGACAGCCAAAAACATTCAGTACTTC | CASSDPFRSIGTAKNIQYF